This TCR beta chain was identified during a study of T cells after yellow fever vaccination. Template-switching 5'RACE yielded the TCR cDNA; a universal primer site and UMIs were added in the process. Each CDR3 protein is one row after TCRdb ran MiXCR on the 5' RACE reads. The sample records 600,000 to 750,000 distinct CDR3 sequences, over 9% being singletons. Trimming cost V 1 base and J 6 bases, with 19 bases left between them. CDR1 and CDR2 (germline): SGHTA, FQGNSA. The CDR3 runs 16 residues. The sequence derives from a young man who received the YFV17D yellow fever vaccine. The source material was PBMCs, sampled on the day of the yellow fever booster vaccination. The J gene is TRBJ2-7, the V gene TRBV7-2, with a tentative D call TRBD2 (6 bases). CDR3 nucleotide sequence: TGTGCCAGCAGCTTAGAGATTGGGGGGACGGACCTCGAGCAGTACTTC. This codes for CASSLEIGGTDLEQYF.